Listed here is a single TCR beta chain. These data belong to a study of blood T cell repertoires in COVID-19. As for the study in general: T cells, B-cell-depleted T cells, or PBMCs provided the cDNA or gDNA that served as material.

The CDR3 is 16 amino acids. Per germline, CDR1 LNHDA and CDR2 SQIVND (reference sequence). V trimming: 5 bases; J trimming: 6 bases; junction bases outside the gene matches: 10. This table comes from immunoSEQ multiplex PCR, and its TCRdb copy is limited to in-frame clones, with some not included. The repertoire includes about 180,000 clones, about 82% of them detected once, and over 7.5% sits in the top ten. The receptor's source is a woman aged 25 to 45 who had recovered from COVID-19. The sequenced sample consisted of PBMCs or T cells enriched from blood (not recorded which). This rearrangement joins TRBV19 to TRBJ2-5; 12 nucleotides align to TRBD1. The CDR3 sequence: CASSPGGQGAWKTQYF. The DNA for the CDR3 is TGTGCCAGTAGTCCGGGGGGACAGGGGGCATGGAAGACCCAGTACTTC. The full variable domain, with the rest looked up from reference TRBV19 and TRBJ2-5, is DGGITQSPKYLFRKEGQNVTLSCEQNLNHDAMYWYRQDPGQGLRLIYYSQIVNDFQKGDIAEGYSVSREKKESFPLTVTSAQKNPTAFYLCASSPGGQGAWKTQYFGPGTRLLVL.